These 27 T cell receptor beta chains were sequenced from one sample in a study of spatial heterogeneity in lung cancer. Time point here: sample taken at primary tumor resection. Unsorted whole RNA from tumor, nontumor lung or frozen PBMC underwent sequencing. TCRdb re-analysed the 5' RACE reads in MiXCR, keeping a single row per CDR3 protein. The sample consists of more than 80,000 distinct CDR3 sequences, approximately 12% of them appearing once. The specimen was PBMCs, collected at surgery. The receptor set was obtained from a male donor with early-stage non-small cell lung cancer.

The chain carries TRBV7-6 and TRBJ2-2; D might be TRBD1 (5 bases). The CDR3 is 12 amino acids. Trimming took 10 bases from V and 7 from J, leaving 13 bases between them. Germline CDR1 SGHVS, CDR2 FNYEAQ. Here the CDR3 DNA reads TGTGCCATTACAGAAGGGGACGGGGAGCTGTTTTTT. Encoded protein: CAITEGDGELFF.

This clonotype occurred many times. The CDR3 DNA sequence: TGTGCCAGCAGCTTACAGGGGACGCCTAACTATGGCTACACCTTC. Residues: CASSLQGTPNYGYTF. The V gene is TRBV7-8, the J gene TRBJ1-2, with D possibly TRBD1 on 6 matching bases. V lost 2 bases and J 0 bases, leaving 10 bases between the germline ends. Looked up from germline, CDR1 is SGHVS and CDR2 is FQNEAQ. The CDR3 length is 15 residues.

V is TRBV6-5 and J is TRBJ2-7; 9 bases fit TRBD1. Germline V lookup: CDR1 MNHEY, CDR2 SVGAGI. The CDR3 covers 15 residues. V shed 8 bases and J 4 bases; nucleotides not matched to a gene: 12. CDR3 in DNA: TGTGCCAGCCGCCCGCCCGGGACAGGGAGGTACGAGCAGTACTTC. Its protein product is CASRPPGTGRYEQYF.

The chain combines TRBV11-2 with TRBJ2-1, with D possibly being TRBD2 (7 bases). This CDR3 region has 16 residues. The V end was cut by 7 bases, the J end by 3 bases, with 19 bases between. CDR1 is SGHAT, CDR2 FQNNGV, per germline. This chain's CDR3 is CASNVGGAGNYNEQFF. The DNA of the CDR3 is TGTGCCAGCAATGTAGGGGGGGCAGGGAACTACAATGAGCAGTTCTTC. The variable domain in full, completed from reference TRBV11-2 and TRBJ2-1, reads EAGVAQSPRYKIIEKRQSVAFWCNPISGHATLYWYQQILGQGPKLLIQFQNNGVVDDSQLPKDRFSAERLKGVDSTLKIQPAKLEDSAVYLCASNVGGAGNYNEQFFGPGTRLTVL.

The chain links TRBV20-1 to TRBJ1-5; weak D call: TRBD1 (5 bases). Trimming shortened V by 5 bases and J by 3 bases, and 26 bases separated the two germline ends. The germline gives CDR1 DFQATT, CDR2 SNEGSKA (reference sequence). The CDR3 consists of 18 residues. Written as DNA, the CDR3 is TGCAGTGCTCGGGGGGGTCGTGACGGAGAGTTGCTCAATCAGCCCCAGCATTTT. Translation: CSARGGRDGELLNQPQHF.

This chain links TRBV20-1 with TRBJ2-7, with 8 positions matching TRBD1. This CDR3 is built from 12 residues. V was pared by 6 bases and J by 6 bases, with 7 bases of the junction left unmatched. CDR1 is DFQATT, CDR2 SNEGSKA, per germline (reference sequence). The CDR3, as DNA: TGCAGTGCCCCCCGGACAGGGCTCGAGCAGTACTTC. It yields the protein CSAPRTGLEQYF.

The chain has TRBV10-2 and TRBJ2-7; D gene ambiguous. The V gene lost 0 bases and the J gene lost 7 bases, with 10 bases spanning the gap. CDR3 length: 13 residues. Germline loops: CDR1 WSHSY, CDR2 SAAADI. This chain's CDR3 is CASSESGLREQYF. CDR3 nucleotide sequence: TGCGCCAGCAGTGAGTCCGGGCTTAGGGAGCAGTACTTC.

This clonotype was seen ten or more times. This rearrangement joins TRBV10-2 to TRBJ2-1; 9 bases line up with TRBD2. Trimming took 6 bases from V and 7 from J; bases not matched to a gene: 10. The CDR3 runs to 15 residues. Germline V lookup: CDR1 WSHSY, CDR2 SAAADI. The CDR3 spells CASSRGGGGANEQFF. In DNA, the CDR3 is TGCGCCAGCAGCCGCGGGGGCGGGGGGGCTAATGAGCAGTTCTTC.

This chain links TRBV30 with TRBJ1-1; 8 bases are a match to TRBD1. V lost 5 bases, J lost 3 bases, and 11 bases stayed unmatched. CDR1 is GTSNPN and CDR2 is SVGIG in the germline V gene (reference sequence). This CDR3 has 15 amino acids. The chain's CDR3 is CAWGTGIIAHTEAFF. The CDR3 DNA sequence: TGTGCCTGGGGGACAGGCATTATTGCTCACACTGAAGCTTTCTTT.

V usage is TRBV11-2 and J usage is TRBJ2-1; D is ambiguous. The CDR3 sequence is 14 residues long. V lost 0 bases to trimming and J lost 5 bases, with 8 bases between them. Germline V CDR1 and CDR2: SGHAT, FQNNGV. Here the CDR3 reads CASSLDPTDNEQFF. The CDR3 DNA reads as TGTGCCAGCAGCTTAGATCCGACTGACAATGAGCAGTTCTTC.

In this sample, this clonotype turned up a few times. CDR3 nucleotide sequence: TGCGCCAGCAGCCAGAATCAGGGATCTGGAAACACCATATATTTT. It codes for CASSQNQGSGNTIYF. The chain is built from TRBV4-1 and TRBJ1-3; perhaps TRBD1 as D (5 bases). The CDR3 runs 15 residues. Trimming removed 3 bases from V and 1 base from J, with 10 bases in between. Germline V gene data show CDR1 as MGHRA and CDR2 as YSYEKL.

At least ten counts were recorded for this clonotype. The rearrangement joins TRBV7-2 to TRBJ1-4, with no clear D. This CDR3 contains 13 residues. V was trimmed by 1 base and J by 8 bases, leaving 8 bases between them. Germline CDR1 and CDR2: SGHTA and FQGNSA. The CDR3 loop is CASSLGGREKLFF. DNA of the CDR3: TGTGCCAGCAGCTTAGGAGGGCGGGAAAAACTGTTTTTT.

The chain combines TRBV6-5 with TRBJ2-1, with unresolved D. The CDR3 contains 12 residues. Trimming took 6 bases from V and 3 from J, leaving 6 bases between them. CDR1 is MNHEY, CDR2 SVGAGI, per germline. This chain's CDR3 is CASSSLYNEQFF. The CDR3 DNA reads as TGTGCCAGCAGCAGTCTCTACAATGAGCAGTTCTTC.

This clonotype was observed many times. V usage is TRBV24-1 and J usage is TRBJ2-5; 10 bases match TRBD1. Germline trimming cut 3 bases from V and 5 bases from J; bases unmatched to any gene: 8. The length of the CDR3 is 16 residues. CDR1 KGHDR and CDR2 SFDVKD come from the germline V gene. CDR3 residues: CATSDLTGGPRETQYF. The CDR3 coding sequence is TGTGCCACCAGTGATCTGACAGGGGGCCCTCGGGAGACCCAGTACTTC.

As regards this clonotype: A much larger clone differs by one base, so this may be a read error. The V gene is TRBV28, the J gene TRBJ2-7; 8 positions match TRBD1. CDR1 is MDHEN and CDR2 is SYDVKM in the germline V gene. This CDR3 comprises 14 residues. The CDR3 region has the DNA TGTGCCAGCAGTTTAACAGGGGGTCTGTACGAGCGGTACTTC. Protein product: CASSLTGGLYERYF.

This clonotype has just a few counts. This chain connects TRBV20-1 to TRBJ2-4; D remains unclear. The CDR3 runs to 11 residues. Germline values: CDR1 DFQATT, CDR2 SNEGSKA (reference sequence). With 6 bases removed from V and 3 bases from J, the gap between germline ends came to 6 bases. Written as DNA, the CDR3 is TGCAGTGCCCTTTTCAAAAACATTCAGTACTTC. Its protein is CSALFKNIQYF.

This clonotype has just a few counts. This chain links TRBV4-1 with TRBJ2-7, with D maybe TRBD1 (6 bases). Per germline, CDR1 MGHRA and CDR2 YSYEKL. The CDR3 runs 15 residues. V was cut by 4 bases and J by 5 bases, with 18 bases left in between. DNA for the CDR3: TGCGCCAGCAGCCCGCAACAGGGTACGATCAACGAGCAGTACTTC. Protein: CASSPQQGTINEQYF.

J is TRBJ2-1 and V is TRBV7-3; possibly TRBD2 for D (6 bases). Germline loops: CDR1 SGHTA, CDR2 FQGTGA. CDR3 length equals 18 residues. V lost 2 bases and J 4 bases, leaving 21 bases between the germline ends. CDR3: CASSLRASAFTDYNEQFF. In DNA form, the CDR3 reads TGTGCCAGCAGCTTACGTGCTAGCGCCTTTACTGATTACAATGAGCAGTTCTTC.

This clonotype was detected a few times. This rearrangement joins TRBV25-1 to TRBJ2-6; the D is unclear. Per germline, CDR1 MGHDK and CDR2 SYGVNS. V lost 2 bases, J lost 2 bases, and 10 bases lay in between. This CDR3 comprises 16 residues. CDR3: CASSEKSSPGANVLTF. CDR3 coding DNA: TGTGCCAGCAGTGAAAAAAGCAGCCCTGGGGCCAACGTCCTGACTTTC. Using reference TRBV25-1 and TRBJ2-6 for the parts outside the CDR3, the full variable domain is EADIYQTPRYLVIGTGKKITLECSQTMGHDKMYWYQQDPGMELHLIHYSYGVNSTEKGDLSSESTVSRIRTEHFPLTLESARPSHTSQYLCASSEKSSPGANVLTFGAGSRLTVL.

The V and J genes are TRBV7-2 and TRBJ2-3; 14 bases agree with TRBD2. Trimming took 10 bases from V and 1 from J; bases not matched to a gene: 10. Per germline, CDR1 SGHTA and CDR2 FQGNSA. The CDR3 is 17 amino acids. CDR3 in amino acids: CAKSHGTSGGGTDTQYF. CDR3 nucleotide sequence: TGTGCCAAAAGCCACGGGACTAGCGGGGGAGGCACAGATACGCAGTATTTT.

This clonotype was observed many times. CDR3 amino acids: CSASTGGKGNQPQHF. DNA for the CDR3: TGCAGCGCGTCGACAGGGGGCAAGGGCAATCAGCCCCAGCATTTT. The genes are TRBV29-1 and TRBJ1-5; TRBD1 matches at 10 bases. After removal of 7 bases from V and 2 bases from J, the junction contained 8 bases not matched to a gene. Germline assignment: CDR1 SQVTM and CDR2 ANQGSEA. The CDR3 has 15 residues.

This clonotype has more than one count but fewer than ten. The chain employs TRBV28 and TRBJ2-3; D remains ambiguous. Germline CDR1 MDHEN, CDR2 SYDVKM. The CDR3 loop spans 12 amino acids. The germline V and J ends were trimmed by 3 bases and 4 bases, with 5 bases remaining between them. In DNA, the CDR3 is TGTGCCAGCAGTTTGTCGTCAGATACGCAGTATTTT. This encodes CASSLSSDTQYF.

This chain links TRBV20-1 with TRBJ2-1; 13 bases map to TRBD2. In germline, CDR1 is DFQATT, CDR2 SNEGSKA (reference sequence). Trimming took 1 base from V and 9 from J; bases not matched to a gene: 15. The CDR3 covers 18 residues. CDR3 DNA: TGCAGTGCTAGAGTCCTCCCAAGACTAGCGGGGGGCGACGGTGAGCAGTTCTTC. It codes for CSARVLPRLAGGDGEQFF.

In its sample, this clonotype was seen a few times. The gene calls are TRBV5-1 and TRBJ1-1; tentative D call: TRBD1 (6 bases). The CDR3 is made up of 13 amino acids. Trimming took off 2 bases at V and 7 bases at J, with 12 bases between the two ends. Germline CDR1 is SGHRS and CDR2 is YFSETQ. In DNA form, the CDR3 reads TGCGCCAGCAGCTTCCAGACAGGAGATGAAGCTTTCTTT. Protein product: CASSFQTGDEAFF.

This clonotype has a count of ten or more. The genes are TRBV5-1 and TRBJ2-1; D might be TRBD1 (8 bases). This CDR3 comprises 15 residues. Germline V gives CDR1 SGHRS, CDR2 YFSETQ. Trimming removed 9 bases from V and 0 bases from J, with 16 bases in between. The CDR3 region has the DNA TGCGCCACCGGACAGGGACTAAACTCCTACAATGAGCAGTTCTTC. It translates to CATGQGLNSYNEQFF.

This clonotype has a handful of counts. The genes are TRBV6-6 and TRBJ2-3; 7 bases match TRBD2. V lost 4 bases and J lost 1; bases outside the gene matches: 8. The CDR3 is 16 amino acids. The germline V gene has CDR1 MNHNY and CDR2 SVGAGI (reference sequence). The CDR3 reads CASSSQRGGRTDTQYF. The CDR3 DNA sequence: TGTGCCAGCAGTTCACAGCGGGGAGGCCGCACAGATACGCAGTATTTT.

As regards this clonotype: This may stem from a read error, because a much larger clone lies one nucleotide away. The rearrangement uses TRBV28 and TRBJ2-6; D unresolved. This CDR3 has 15 amino acids. The V and J ends lost 5 bases and 0 bases respectively, with 8 bases between them. Germline V gene lookup returns CDR1 MDHEN and CDR2 SYDVKM. CDR3 nucleotide sequence: TGTGCCAGCAGTCCCCTTACCTCTGGGGCCAACGTCCTGACTTTC. It translates to CASSPLTSGANVLTF.